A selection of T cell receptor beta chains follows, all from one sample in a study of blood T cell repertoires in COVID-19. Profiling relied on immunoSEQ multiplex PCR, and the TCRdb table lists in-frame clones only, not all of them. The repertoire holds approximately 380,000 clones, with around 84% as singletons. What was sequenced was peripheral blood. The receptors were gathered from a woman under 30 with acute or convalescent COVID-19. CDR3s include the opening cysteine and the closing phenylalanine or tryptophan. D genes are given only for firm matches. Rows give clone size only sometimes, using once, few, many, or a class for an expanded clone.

TGTGCCAGCTCACCCGGGACAGGGGGCGATGGCTACACCTTC	CASSPGTGGDGYTF	NA	TRBJ1-2	TRBV18	TRBD1
TGTGCCTGGAGTGTGTGGGGGGACACTGAAGCTTTCTTT	CAWSVWGDTEAFF	NA	TRBJ1-1	TRBV30	NA
TGTGCCTGGGGCCTCCTCACCGGGGAGCTGTTTTTT	CAWGLLTGELFF	NA	TRBJ2-2	TRBV30	NA
TGTGCCAGCAGTTTTTACATCATGAACACCGGGGAGCTGTTTTTT	CASSFYIMNTGELFF	NA	TRBJ2-2	TRBV28	NA
TGTGCCAGCAGCCCGACTCAAGGTTGGGGAGACTATGGCTACACCTTC	CASSPTQGWGDYGYTF	few	TRBJ1-2	TRBV14	NA
TGTGCCAGCAGCGCAGGGCCTTTCTCCTACGAGCAGTACTTC	CASSAGPFSYEQYF	NA	TRBJ2-7	TRBV9	NA
TGTGCCAGCAGCGCCCGGGGGACGGATCAATCAACAGATACGCAGTATTTT	CASSARGTDQSTDTQYF	NA	TRBJ2-3	TRBV11-3	NA
TGTGCCAGCAGCCCTCTAAAATCCTCCGGGGACGGAGGGACAGATACGCAGTATTTT	CASSPLKSSGDGGTDTQYF	NA	TRBJ2-3	TRBV6-2/TRBV6-3	NA
TGTGCCAGCTCATTACGGGGAGATTTGGACTATGGCTACACCTTC	CASSLRGDLDYGYTF	NA	TRBJ1-2	TRBV18	NA
TGTGCCAGCTCACGCCTGACAGATCGGCCCCAGCATTTT	CASSRLTDRPQHF	NA	TRBJ1-5	TRBV18	NA
TGTGCCAGCAGCAGCGACAGGAGAGGCTACACCTTC	CASSSDRRGYTF	NA	TRBJ1-2	TRBV3-1/TRBV3-2	NA
TGTGCCAGTAGTATAGATATCGGAGGCAATCAGCCCCAGCATTTT	CASSIDIGGNQPQHF	NA	TRBJ1-5	TRBV19	NA
TGTGCCAGCAGTTCCCCGGGAGGGGTAAGGGAGACCCAGTACTTC	CASSSPGGVRETQYF	once	TRBJ2-5	TRBV28	TRBD2
TGCGCCAGCAGCTTGGTTGCGACAGGACGGGAGACCCAGTACTTC	CASSLVATGRETQYF	NA	TRBJ2-5	TRBV5-1	NA
TGCGCCAGCAGCTCTAGCGGGGAAAAGAGGTCACCCCTCCACTTT	CASSSSGEKRSPLHF	NA	TRBJ1-6	TRBV5-1	NA
TGCGCCGGAGGGACAGGGGGAAACGAGCAGTACTTC	CAGGTGGNEQYF	NA	TRBJ2-7	TRBV10-2	TRBD1
TGTGCCAGCAGCCAATCCGGACTGGGTGGCTACACCTTC	CASSQSGLGGYTF	once	TRBJ1-2	TRBV7-8	NA
TGTGCCAGCAGCGTAGGGCAGGGTCCCTACGAGCAGTACTTC	CASSVGQGPYEQYF	once	TRBJ2-7	TRBV9	NA
TGTGCCAGCTCTACAGGGGAGGCTGGAAACACCATATATTTT	CASSTGEAGNTIYF	NA	TRBJ1-3	TRBV19	TRBD1
TGTGCCAGCAGCCTTAGCGGGAGGGGGGGCGATGAGCAGTTCTTC	CASSLSGRGGDEQFF	NA	TRBJ2-1	TRBV7-7	TRBD2
TGTGCCAGCTCATCTGGTGCGACGGGGTACTTGGGCACAGATACGCAGTATTTT	CASSSGATGYLGTDTQYF	NA	TRBJ2-3	TRBV7-3	NA
TGCGCCAGCAGTCAATCGGACTGGGGATTGGAGCAGTTCTTC	CASSQSDWGLEQFF	NA	TRBJ2-1	TRBV23-1	NA
TGCGCCAGCAGCTTGGGAACGTGGGGACAGGGCGTCAATCAGCCCCAGCATTTT	CASSLGTWGQGVNQPQHF	NA	TRBJ1-5	TRBV5-1	TRBD1
TGCGCCAGCAGTGAGAGGACAGGGGGCTCCTACAATGAGCAGTTCTTC	CASSERTGGSYNEQFF	NA	TRBJ2-1	TRBV10-1	TRBD1
TGTGCCAGCAGCCACGGACTAGCGGGGGCGGGTGAGCAGTTCTTC	CASSHGLAGAGEQFF	NA	TRBJ2-1	TRBV9	TRBD2
TGTGCCAGCAGCTTGGGAGTAATGAACACTGAAGCTTTCTTT	CASSLGVMNTEAFF	NA	TRBJ1-1	TRBV5-8	NA